The 12 T cell receptor beta chains presented below share a single source sample, sequenced in a study of Ad26.COV2.S vaccination and SARS-CoV-2 variants. Assay used: immunoSEQ multiplex PCR; TCRdb lists only in-frame clones, some missing. The top ten hold 1.9% of the sample, which has about 400,000 clones, approximately 89% seen once. Treatment noted: some 20 received Ad26.COV2.S at low or high dose, single or two shots; roughly 5 received placebo; per-sample allocation not given. After the first vaccine or placebo injection, samples were drawn on day 63. The sample was peripheral blood, taken in a trial of Ad26.COV2.S vaccine versus placebo. These receptors were taken from a person between 18 and 60 years old who received the Ad26.COV2.S COVID-19 vaccine or a placebo.

The chain links TRBV7-6 to TRBJ2-1, with unresolved D. Per germline, CDR1 SGHVS and CDR2 FNYEAQ. This CDR3 contains 17 residues. V shed 1 base and J shed 1 base, with 14 bases lying between them. CDR3 sequence (DNA): TGTGCCAGCAGCTTAGAAAGGGCCGGTGGTTCCTACAATGAGCAGTTCTTC. Protein product: CASSLERAGGSYNEQFF.

This chain joins TRBV19 and TRBJ1-5; tentatively, D is TRBD1 (5 bases). CDR1 is LNHDA and CDR2 is SQIVND in the germline V gene (reference sequence). This CDR3 spans 13 amino acids. Trimming shortened V by 2 bases and J by 7 bases, and 9 bases separated the two germline ends. As DNA, the CDR3 is TGTGCCAGTAGTATATTACAGGAACAGCCCCAGCATTTT. Protein: CASSILQEQPQHF.

V and J are TRBV27 and TRBJ2-3; D gene unclear. V gave up 3 bases and J gave up 2 bases, with 9 bases separating them. Germline values: CDR1 MNHEY, CDR2 SMNVEV (reference sequence). The CDR3 extends over 14 amino acids. The CDR3 sequence is CASSFSGPTDTQYF. DNA for the CDR3: TGTGCCAGCAGTTTTAGTGGTCCCACAGATACGCAGTATTTT.

The rearrangement joins TRBV11-2 to TRBJ2-1, with 11 bases matching TRBD2. Germline values: CDR1 SGHAT, CDR2 FQNNGV. There are 15 residues in the CDR3. V was clipped by 7 bases and J by 4 bases; unmatched bases: 6. CDR3 sequence reads: CASTLAGGGYNEQFF. CDR3 coding DNA: TGTGCCAGCACCCTAGCGGGAGGCGGGTACAATGAGCAGTTCTTC.

The V gene is TRBV29-1, the J gene TRBJ2-5; possible D gene TRBD2, 5 bases. From germline, CDR1 is SQVTM and CDR2 ANQGSEA. The CDR3 extends over 13 amino acids. Trimming cost V 7 bases and J 0 bases, with 12 bases left between them. The CDR3: CSARGSYQETQYF. The CDR3 DNA sequence: TGCAGCGCGCGAGGGAGCTACCAAGAGACCCAGTACTTC.

The V gene is TRBV6-2 or TRBV6-3, the J gene TRBJ1-4, with D perhaps matching TRBD1 (6 bases). V was trimmed by 6 bases and J by 10 bases, leaving 21 bases between them. Per the germline V gene, CDR1 is MNHEY and CDR2 is SVGEGT. The CDR3 consists of 15 residues. As DNA, the CDR3 is TGTGCCAGCAGCGCTAATCTCCAGGGGCCACGAAAACTGTTTTTT. Encoded protein: CASSANLQGPRKLFF.

A note on this clone: The identical CDR3 is also encoded by other nucleotide sequences in the sample. V and J are TRBV12-3 or TRBV12-4 and TRBJ2-5, with no clear D. V was shortened by 1 base and J by 3 bases, with 0 bases between the two germline ends. This CDR3 contains 11 residues. As DNA, the CDR3 is TGTGCCAGCAGTTTAGAAGAGACCCAGTACTTC. Protein product: CASSLEETQYF.

This clone is judged medium-sized. This chain joins TRBV6-4 and TRBJ2-1; TRBD2 matches 8 bases. Germline CDR1 MRHNA, CDR2 SNTAGT. V dropped 5 bases and J dropped 0; count of bases not matched to a gene: 3. The CDR3 runs to 15 residues. CDR3 loop: CASSTSGSSYNEQFF. The CDR3 DNA reads as TGTGCCAGCAGTACCAGCGGGAGCTCCTACAATGAGCAGTTCTTC.

The rearrangement links TRBV27 to TRBJ1-2, with a tentative D call TRBD1 (5 bases). Germline V gene sequence: CDR1 MNHEY, CDR2 SMNVEV (reference sequence). CDR3 length equals 17 residues. Trimming left V 4 bases short and J 3 bases short, with 21 bases between. The CDR3 DNA follows: TGTGCCAGCAGTTCCCGAGACCCCCAGGGTAGACACTATGGCTACACCTTC. Translating gives CASSSRDPQGRHYGYTF.

V usage is TRBV28 and J usage is TRBJ1-2; D is perhaps TRBD1 (6 bases). Trimming pared 8 bases from V and 1 base from J, leaving 11 bases between. CDR3 length equals 13 residues. The germline V gene encodes CDR1 MDHEN and CDR2 SYDVKM. CDR3 protein: CASLGGVNYGYTF. As DNA, the CDR3 is TGTGCCAGCCTAGGGGGGGTTAACTATGGCTACACCTTC.

A note on this clone: At one end the junction does not follow the germline gene, possibly because of a read error. The chain links TRBV7-7 to TRBJ2-5, with 11 bases aligning to TRBD1. In germline, CDR1 is SSHAT, CDR2 FNYEAQ (reference sequence). This CDR3 is 15 amino acids long. The chain's CDR3 is CASSPGQGGQETQYF. The CDR3 DNA is TGTGCTAGCAGCCCGGGACAGGGGGGACAAGAGACCCAGTACTTC.

V usage is TRBV7-6 and J usage is TRBJ2-7; D call uncertain. This CDR3 region has 15 residues. CDR1 and CDR2 from the germline V gene are SGHVS and FNYEAQ. With 1 base removed from V and 4 bases from J, the gap between germline ends came to 14 bases. The CDR3 region is CASSLESLASYEQYF. The CDR3 nucleotides read TGTGCCAGCAGCTTAGAGAGTCTGGCTAGTTACGAGCAGTACTTC.